The T cell receptor beta chain described here comes from a study of response to subunit inactivated influenza vaccine. Notes on the study in general: Few new T cells, the authors suggested, are recruited by each seasonal influenza vaccination.

TCRdb reprocessed the RT-PCR reads via MiXCR and lists one record per CDR3 protein. The sample has hundreds of thousands of distinct CDR3 sequences, 10% to 15% seen once. V was clipped by 6 bases and J by 8 bases, with 20 bases between them. Germline V CDR1 and CDR2: DFQATT, SNEGSKA (reference sequence). The CDR3 loop spans 14 amino acids. This clonotype has just a few counts. As yet, its antigen is unknown. The chain links TRBV20-1 to TRBJ2-1; a weak D match, TRBD2 (5 bases). The sequence derives from a man aged 45-65 years who received an inactivated influenza vaccine. Material: PBMCs from blood, obtained on the day of vaccination. As DNA, the CDR3 is TGCAGTGCGCCCCTTCCGGACGTGAGGGATGAGCAGTTCTTC. Its protein product is CSAPLPDVRDEQFF.